This T cell receptor (beta chain) was found in a study of vaccination and CD4 T cells after COVID-19. The wider study: Drawing of post-COVID samples took place a median roughly 100 days after diagnosis (range 35 to 161). Findings of the study overall: Relatively small numbers of convalescent patients were studied, with no early post-infection timepoints included. A nonsignificant rise from about 20 to 38 was seen in the median number of SARS-CoV-2-reactive clonotypes.

There are a few counts of this clonotype. Its specificity is not known. Documented treatment: roughly ten-day PBMC culture with coronavirus spike peptide pools or control peptides (ViraFEST assay). Oncomine TCR Beta short-read sequencing was applied to DNA from cultured CD4+ T cells. Each CDR3 protein is one row after TCRdb ran MiXCR on the PCR reads. The sample consists of some 17,000 distinct CDR3 sequences, 45% of them appearing once. The clonotype originates from a human donor who received a COVID-19 vaccine. Here the sequenced sample was CD4+ T cells from blood, cultured in vitro, taken before SARS-CoV-2 vaccination.

CDR3 coding DNA: TGCAGTGCTCCCGACAGGGGCAGCACCGGGGAGCTGTTTTTT. It yields the protein CSAPDRGSTGELFF. The chain carries TRBV20-1 and TRBJ2-2; 8 bases map to TRBD1. The length of the CDR3 is 14 residues. Germline CDR1 reads DFQATT; CDR2 reads SNEGSKA (reference sequence). V lost 5 bases to trimming and J lost 4 bases; unmatched junction nucleotides: 6.